Below, 19 T cell receptor beta chains from the same sample are listed, as sequenced in a study of cytomegalovirus exposure and HLA in healthy donors (dated by TCRdb to the late 2010s). To prepare the library, the immunoSEQ multiplex PCR assay was applied. For the multiplex PCR, a mixture combining 60 forward primers for TCR Vbeta segments and 13 reverse primers for TCR Jbeta segments was used. TCRdb limited this immuneACCESS table to in-frame rearrangements with V and J called. A share of clones is missing; checked studies link under half to unresolved V genes, and the rest is unexplained. This sample is represented by tens of thousands of clones; around 70% of them were singletons. In total, the top ten clones hold roughly 10% of the sample. Sequences were obtained from PBMCs. Receptor source: a woman aged 45-65 years in good health and CMV-seropositive.

This clone was detected once. The CDR3 DNA sequence: TGTGCCAGCAGTGAGCAGGGGAGCTCCTACGAGCAGTACTTC. Protein sequence: CASSEQGSSYEQYF. The genes are TRBV6-1 and TRBJ2-7, with D maybe TRBD1 (6 bases). V lost 3 bases and J lost 0, with 9 bases in between. The CDR3 length is 14 residues. In germline, CDR1 is MNHNS, CDR2 SASEGT.

The J gene is TRBJ2-2, the V gene TRBV7-8; weak D call: TRBD2 (6 bases). The germline V gene has CDR1 SGHVS and CDR2 FQNEAQ. V lost 8 bases and J 3 bases, leaving 16 bases between the germline ends. This CDR3 has 15 residues. The CDR3: CASAREQGHTGELFF. In DNA form, the CDR3 reads TGTGCCAGCGCCCGGGAGCAGGGACACACCGGGGAGCTGTTTTTT.

V usage is TRBV7-2 and J usage is TRBJ1-6; D is unresolved. This CDR3 has 14 amino acids. Trimming shortened V by 2 bases and J by 8 bases, and 10 bases separated the two germline ends. Per the germline V gene, CDR1 is SGHTA and CDR2 is FQGNSA. The CDR3 nucleotides are TGTGCCAGCAGCTTAACTCTTTTGGATTCACCCCTCCACTTT. The encoded protein is CASSLTLLDSPLHF.

J is TRBJ1-1 and V is TRBV19; D is perhaps TRBD1 (5 bases). V lost 6 bases and J 1 base, leaving 15 bases between the germline ends. CDR1 LNHDA and CDR2 SQIVND come from the germline V gene (reference sequence). The CDR3 runs 15 residues. CDR3 sequence reads: CASRPSSRENTEAFF. The CDR3 DNA reads as TGTGCCAGTAGGCCCTCGTCCAGGGAGAACACTGAAGCTTTCTTT. Full variable domain (remainder filled in from reference TRBV19 and TRBJ1-1): DGGITQSPKYLFRKEGQNVTLSCEQNLNHDAMYWYRQDPGQGLRLIYYSQIVNDFQKGDIAEGYSVSREKKESFPLTVTSAQKNPTAFYLCASRPSSRENTEAFFGQGTRLTVV.

The rearrangement uses TRBV5-4 and TRBJ1-5, with D perhaps matching TRBD1 (5 bases). V was trimmed by 4 bases and J by 6 bases, leaving 14 bases between them. This CDR3 region has 14 residues. Per the germline V gene, CDR1 is SGHNT and CDR2 is YYREEE (reference sequence). CDR3 in amino acids: CASSLQGTGQPQHF. The CDR3 bases are TGTGCCAGCAGCCTTCAGGGTACGGGTCAGCCCCAGCATTTT.

The rearrangement joins TRBV9 to TRBJ1-2; possible D gene TRBD1, 5 bases. Germline V lookup: CDR1 SGDLS, CDR2 YYNGEE. The length of the CDR3 is 15 residues. The V gene lost 3 bases and the J gene lost 3 bases, with 15 bases spanning the gap. The CDR3 region is CASSARDSGDYGYTF. The CDR3 region has the DNA TGTGCCAGCAGCGCGAGGGACTCCGGGGACTATGGCTACACCTTC. The entire variable domain, with the rest obtained from reference TRBV9 and TRBJ1-2, is as follows: DSGVTQTPKHLITATGQRVTLRCSPRSGDLSVYWYQQSLDQGLQFLIQYYNGEERAKGNILERFSAQQFPDLHSELNLSSLELGDSALYFCASSARDSGDYGYTFGSGTRLTVV.

The chain carries TRBV4-3 and TRBJ1-6; 10 positions match TRBD1. Trimming at V came to 4 bases and at J to 7 bases, leaving 1 base not matched to a gene. This CDR3 is built from 14 residues. Germline CDR1 is LGHNA and CDR2 is YSLEER. CDR3 DNA sequence: TGCGCCAGCAGCCCGGGACAGGGGAATTCACCCCTCCACTTT. Its protein is CASSPGQGNSPLHF.

The chain is built from TRBV11-2 and TRBJ2-3; no reliable D call. V lost 1 base, J lost 6 bases, and 8 bases lay in between. This CDR3 spans 13 amino acids. Germline V lookup: CDR1 SGHAT, CDR2 FQNNGV. This CDR3 is CASSLAPRDTQYF. The CDR3 DNA sequence: TGTGCCAGCAGCTTAGCTCCGAGGGATACGCAGTATTTT.

This sequence joins TRBV19 and TRBJ2-1; 7 bases map to TRBD2. CDR3 length: 13 amino acids. V lost 8 bases to trimming and J lost 7 bases; unmatched junction nucleotides: 8. Germline CDR1 is LNHDA and CDR2 is SQIVND (reference sequence). The CDR3 DNA reads as TGTGCCAGTCGCGGGAGTGGAGTAAATGAGCAGTTCTTC. Translation: CASRGSGVNEQFF.

The chain carries TRBV27 and TRBJ1-1; D possibly corresponds to TRBD1 (5 bases). The CDR3 loop spans 16 amino acids. The V end lost 4 bases, the J end lost 4 bases, and 19 bases lay between the germline ends. Germline V gene sequence: CDR1 MNHEY, CDR2 SMNVEV (reference sequence). CDR3 sequence reads: CASSSSRPPGGTEAFF. The CDR3 nucleotides read TGTGCCAGCAGTTCCTCTCGACCGCCCGGGGGCACTGAAGCTTTCTTT.

The gene calls are TRBV2 and TRBJ1-6; no clear D gene. V lost 2 bases to trimming and J lost 8 bases, with 13 bases between them. This CDR3 spans 15 amino acids. Germline loops: CDR1 SNHLY, CDR2 FYNNEI. The DNA of the CDR3 is TGTGCCAGCAGTGAACGCGGGTTTATTTATTCACCCCTCCACTTT. Amino acid sequence: CASSERGFIYSPLHF.

This chain links TRBV5-6 with TRBJ2-4, with 7 bases lining up with TRBD1. With 3 bases clipped from V and 0 bases from J, the junction kept 6 bases outside the gene matches. Germline CDR1 and CDR2: SGHDT and YYEEEE. The CDR3 is 16 amino acids. CDR3 in amino acids: CASSSTGALAKNIQYF. CDR3 DNA: TGTGCCAGCAGCTCAACAGGGGCCCTAGCCAAAAACATTCAGTACTTC.

The rearrangement uses TRBV7-2 and TRBJ1-1, with D uncertain. V was shortened by 5 bases and J by 4 bases, with 11 bases between the two germline ends. Germline assignment: CDR1 SGHTA and CDR2 FQGNSA. This CDR3 region has 13 residues. The CDR3 DNA is TGTGCCAGCAGCGCGGATGTGCGCACTGAAGCTTTCTTT. It translates to CASSADVRTEAFF.

The chain couples TRBV9 to TRBJ1-4; D is uncertain. V dropped 2 bases and J dropped 8 bases, with 10 bases sitting between them. CDR1 is SGDLS, CDR2 YYNGEE, per germline. The CDR3 totals 13 residues. The CDR3 region has the DNA TGTGCCAGCAGCGTCCGCCCGGGGGAAAAACTGTTTTTT. Translating it yields CASSVRPGEKLFF.

CDR3 residues: CASSYSIIATNYGYTF. The CDR3 coding sequence is TGTGCCAGCAGTTACTCGATTATAGCTACTAACTATGGCTACACCTTC. The gene calls are TRBV6-6 and TRBJ1-2; D gene ambiguous. The CDR3 has 16 amino acids. With 0 bases removed from V and 0 bases from J, the gap between germline ends came to 11 bases. Germline values: CDR1 MNHNY, CDR2 SVGAGI (reference sequence).

This chain connects TRBV2 to TRBJ1-3; 8 bases map to TRBD1. The germline V gene has CDR1 SNHLY and CDR2 FYNNEI. Germline trimming cut 8 bases from V and 3 bases from J; bases unmatched to any gene: 9. The CDR3 extends over 15 amino acids. This CDR3 is CASGLGQADGNTIYF. CDR3 nucleotide sequence: TGTGCCAGCGGCCTGGGACAGGCCGATGGAAACACCATATATTTT.

This chain links TRBV7-2 with TRBJ1-1, with D possibly TRBD1 on 5 matching bases. CDR1 SGHTA and CDR2 FQGNSA come from the germline V gene. V was clipped by 5 bases and J by 4 bases, with 14 bases between them. There are 14 residues in the CDR3. The CDR3 nucleotides read TGTGCCAGCAGCACGGTGCAGGGTTTCACTGAAGCTTTCTTT. Translated, it gives CASSTVQGFTEAFF.

The table lists this clone with a few counts. The gene calls are TRBV27 and TRBJ2-1, with D possibly TRBD2 on 6 matching bases. CDR3 length: 15 amino acids. Germline lookup yields CDR1 MNHEY and CDR2 SMNVEV (reference sequence). With 6 bases removed from V and 5 bases from J, the gap between germline ends came to 17 bases. DNA for the CDR3: TGTGCCAGCAGCCTCCTGGGACTTCAAGACAATGAGCAGTTCTTC. Protein product: CASSLLGLQDNEQFF.

Here the CDR3 reads CASSLAGVNYEQYF. The CDR3, as DNA: TGTGCCAGCAGCTTAGCGGGGGTCAACTACGAGCAGTACTTC. J is TRBJ2-7 and V is TRBV5-4; 8 bases are shared with TRBD2. Germline lookup yields CDR1 SGHNT and CDR2 YYREEE (reference sequence). Germline trimming cut 2 bases from V and 3 bases from J; bases unmatched to any gene: 4. CDR3 length: 14 residues.